The 3 T cell receptor beta chains in this list originate from one sample, sequenced in a study of beta chain features in type 1 diabetes listed by TCRdb under 2018. Receptors were amplified or captured by the immunoSEQ multiplex PCR assay. The entire amount of isolated RNA was reverse transcribed using the High Capacity cDNA Reverse Transcription Kit, so the sequenced TCRB transcripts were expressed ones. Drawn from immuneACCESS, this table holds only the in-frame rearrangements with V and J called that TCRdb kept. Clones are partly lost; checked studies trace under half to an unresolved V gene and leave the rest unexplained. This sample has some 220,000 clones in its table, and 9.5% to 13% of those were observed once. The top ten constitute over 1% of the sample. Source material: central memory CD4+ T cells from blood. The receptors derive from a young man in good health.

This clone is medium-sized in the sample. The chain links TRBV11-2 to TRBJ2-1, with TRBD2 identical over 9 bases. This CDR3 spans 14 amino acids. Germline-derived CDR1 and CDR2 are SGHAT and FQNNGV. V lost 1 base and J lost 10; bases outside the gene matches: 5. This chain's CDR3 is CASSLAREGPEQFF. The CDR3 bases are TGTGCCAGCAGCTTAGCGCGGGAGGGCCCGGAGCAGTTCTTC.

The CDR3 here is CASSQRDFNTGELFF. CDR3 DNA: TGCGCCAGCAGCCAAAGGGACTTTAACACCGGGGAGCTGTTTTTT. V is TRBV4-1 and J is TRBJ2-2, with D perhaps TRBD2 (6 bases). Germline values: CDR1 MGHRA, CDR2 YSYEKL. The V end lost 2 bases, the J end lost 2 bases, and 9 bases lay between the germline ends. CDR3 length: 15 amino acids.

V gene TRBV20-1 combines with J gene TRBJ1-2, with 8 positions matching TRBD1. Losses at the gene ends were 6 bases for V and 7 bases for J; bases not matched to a gene: 4. The CDR3 has 11 amino acids. CDR1 DFQATT and CDR2 SNEGSKA come from the germline V gene (reference sequence). The CDR3 protein is CSAQGARGYTF. The CDR3 region has the DNA TGCAGTGCCCAGGGGGCTCGTGGCTACACCTTC.